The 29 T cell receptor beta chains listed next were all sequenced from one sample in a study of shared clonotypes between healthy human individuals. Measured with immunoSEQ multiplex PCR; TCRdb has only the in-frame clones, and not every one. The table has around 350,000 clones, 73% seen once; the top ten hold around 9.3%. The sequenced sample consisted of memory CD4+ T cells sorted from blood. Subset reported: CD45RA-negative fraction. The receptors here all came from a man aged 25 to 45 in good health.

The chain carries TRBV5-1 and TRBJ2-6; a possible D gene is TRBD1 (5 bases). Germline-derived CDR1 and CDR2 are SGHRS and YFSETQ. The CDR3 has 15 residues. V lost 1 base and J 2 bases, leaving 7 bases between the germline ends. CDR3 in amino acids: CASSLLGPGANVLTF. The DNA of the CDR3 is TGCGCCAGCAGCTTGTTGGGGCCTGGGGCCAACGTCCTGACTTTC.

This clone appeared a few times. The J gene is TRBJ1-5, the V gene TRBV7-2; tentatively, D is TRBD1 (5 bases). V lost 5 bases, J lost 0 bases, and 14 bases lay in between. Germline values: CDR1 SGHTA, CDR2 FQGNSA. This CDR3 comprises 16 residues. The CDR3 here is CASSPQALYSNQPQHF. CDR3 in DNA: TGTGCCAGCAGCCCACAGGCCCTTTATAGCAATCAGCCCCAGCATTTT.

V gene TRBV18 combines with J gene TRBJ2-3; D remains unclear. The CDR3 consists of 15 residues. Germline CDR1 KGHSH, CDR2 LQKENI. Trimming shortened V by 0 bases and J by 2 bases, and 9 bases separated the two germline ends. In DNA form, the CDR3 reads TGTGCCAGCTCACCACCGGAGCAGAACACAGATACGCAGTATTTT. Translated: CASSPPEQNTDTQYF.

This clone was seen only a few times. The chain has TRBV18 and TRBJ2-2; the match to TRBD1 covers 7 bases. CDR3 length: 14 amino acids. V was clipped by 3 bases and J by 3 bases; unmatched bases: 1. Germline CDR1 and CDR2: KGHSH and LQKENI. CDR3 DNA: TGTGCCAGCTCACCTGGGACAGACACCGGGGAGCTGTTTTTT. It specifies CASSPGTDTGELFF.

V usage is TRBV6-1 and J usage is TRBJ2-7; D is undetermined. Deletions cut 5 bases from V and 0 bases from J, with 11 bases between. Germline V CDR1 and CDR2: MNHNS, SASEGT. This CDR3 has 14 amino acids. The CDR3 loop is CASSSSRPSYEQYF. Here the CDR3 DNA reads TGTGCCAGCAGTTCTAGTAGGCCCTCCTACGAGCAGTACTTC.

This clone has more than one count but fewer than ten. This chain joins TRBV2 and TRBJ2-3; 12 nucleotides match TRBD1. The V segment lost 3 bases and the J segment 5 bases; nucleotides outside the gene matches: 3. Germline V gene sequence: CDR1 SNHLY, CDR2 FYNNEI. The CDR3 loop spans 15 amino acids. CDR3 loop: CASSEGQGAGDTQYF. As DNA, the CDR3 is TGTGCCAGCAGTGAGGGACAGGGGGCCGGAGATACGCAGTATTTT.

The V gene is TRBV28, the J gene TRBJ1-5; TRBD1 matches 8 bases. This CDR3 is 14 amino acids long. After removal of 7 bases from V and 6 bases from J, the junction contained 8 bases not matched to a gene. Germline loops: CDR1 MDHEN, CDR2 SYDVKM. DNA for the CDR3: TGTGCCAGCAAGGCTCCGGGACAGGCTCAGCCCCAGCATTTT. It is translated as CASKAPGQAQPQHF. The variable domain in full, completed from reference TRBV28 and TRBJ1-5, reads DVKVTQSSRYLVKRTGEKVFLECVQDMDHENMFWYRQDPGLGLRLIYFSYDVKMKEKGDIPEGYSVSREKKERFSLILESASTNQTSMYLCASKAPGQAQPQHFGDGTRLSIL.

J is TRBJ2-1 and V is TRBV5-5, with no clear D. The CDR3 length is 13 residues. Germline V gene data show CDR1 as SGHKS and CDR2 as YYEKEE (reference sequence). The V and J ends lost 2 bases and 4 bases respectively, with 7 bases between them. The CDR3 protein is CASSFGPYNEQFF. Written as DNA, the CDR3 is TGTGCCAGCAGCTTCGGGCCTTACAATGAGCAGTTCTTC.

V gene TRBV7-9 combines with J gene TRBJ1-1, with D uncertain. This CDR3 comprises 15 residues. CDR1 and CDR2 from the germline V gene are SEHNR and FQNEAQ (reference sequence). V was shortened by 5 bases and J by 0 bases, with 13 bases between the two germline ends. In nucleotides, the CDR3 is TGTGCCAGCAGCCCCTTTACCGGGATGAACACTGAAGCTTTCTTT. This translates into CASSPFTGMNTEAFF.

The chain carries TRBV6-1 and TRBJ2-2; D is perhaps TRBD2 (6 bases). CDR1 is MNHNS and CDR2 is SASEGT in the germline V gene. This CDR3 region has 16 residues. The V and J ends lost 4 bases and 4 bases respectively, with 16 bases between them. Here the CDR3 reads CASSGLRELITGELFF. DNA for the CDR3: TGTGCCAGCAGTGGTCTCCGGGAGCTGATCACCGGGGAGCTGTTTTTT.

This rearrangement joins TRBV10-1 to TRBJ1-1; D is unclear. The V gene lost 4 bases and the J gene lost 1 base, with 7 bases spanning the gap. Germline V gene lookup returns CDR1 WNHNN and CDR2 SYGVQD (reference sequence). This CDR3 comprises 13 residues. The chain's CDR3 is CASSVNKNTEAFF. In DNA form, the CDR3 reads TGCGCCAGCAGTGTAAACAAGAACACTGAAGCTTTCTTT.

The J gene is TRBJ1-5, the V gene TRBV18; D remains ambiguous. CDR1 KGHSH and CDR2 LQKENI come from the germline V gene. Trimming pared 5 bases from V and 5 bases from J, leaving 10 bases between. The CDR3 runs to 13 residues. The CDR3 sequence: CASSEALDQPQHF. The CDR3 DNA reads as TGTGCCAGCTCAGAAGCCTTGGATCAGCCCCAGCATTTT.

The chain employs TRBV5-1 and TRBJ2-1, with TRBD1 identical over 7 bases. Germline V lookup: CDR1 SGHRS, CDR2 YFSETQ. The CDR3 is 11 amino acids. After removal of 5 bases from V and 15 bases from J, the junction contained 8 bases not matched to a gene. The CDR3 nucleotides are TGCGCCAGCAGAGAGACAGGGCTTCCGTTCTTC. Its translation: CASRETGLPFF.

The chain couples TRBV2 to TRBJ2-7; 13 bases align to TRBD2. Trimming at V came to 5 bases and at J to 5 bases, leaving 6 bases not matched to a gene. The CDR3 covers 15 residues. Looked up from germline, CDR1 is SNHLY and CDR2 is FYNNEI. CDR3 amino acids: CASSRLGLAGDEQYF. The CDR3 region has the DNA TGTGCCAGCAGTCGCCTTGGACTAGCGGGAGACGAGCAGTACTTC.

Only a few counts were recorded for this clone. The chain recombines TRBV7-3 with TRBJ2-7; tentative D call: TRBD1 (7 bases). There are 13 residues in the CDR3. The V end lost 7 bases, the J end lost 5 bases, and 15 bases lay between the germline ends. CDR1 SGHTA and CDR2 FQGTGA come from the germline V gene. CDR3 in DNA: TGTGCCAGCACCCCAGGGGGGCGGCACGAGCAGTACTTC. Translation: CASTPGGRHEQYF.

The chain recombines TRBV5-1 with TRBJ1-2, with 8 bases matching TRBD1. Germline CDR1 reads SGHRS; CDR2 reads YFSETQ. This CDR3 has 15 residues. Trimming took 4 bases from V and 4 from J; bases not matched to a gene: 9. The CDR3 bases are TGCGCCAGCAGCCAGGGGGCGACAGGGAGCTATGGCTACACCTTC. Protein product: CASSQGATGSYGYTF.

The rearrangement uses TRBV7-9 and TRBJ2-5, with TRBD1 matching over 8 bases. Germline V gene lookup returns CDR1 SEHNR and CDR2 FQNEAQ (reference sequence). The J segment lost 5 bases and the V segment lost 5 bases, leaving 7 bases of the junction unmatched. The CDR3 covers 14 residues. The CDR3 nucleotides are TGTGCCAGCAGCCTCCAGGGGGCGGCGGAGACCCAGTACTTC. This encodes CASSLQGAAETQYF.

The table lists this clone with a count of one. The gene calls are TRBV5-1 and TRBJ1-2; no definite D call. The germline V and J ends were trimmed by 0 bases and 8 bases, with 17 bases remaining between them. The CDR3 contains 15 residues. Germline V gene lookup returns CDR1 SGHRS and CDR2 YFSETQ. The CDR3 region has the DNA TGCGCCAGCAGCTTGGATTCCGGACTGAAAGCCGGCTACACCTTC. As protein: CASSLDSGLKAGYTF.

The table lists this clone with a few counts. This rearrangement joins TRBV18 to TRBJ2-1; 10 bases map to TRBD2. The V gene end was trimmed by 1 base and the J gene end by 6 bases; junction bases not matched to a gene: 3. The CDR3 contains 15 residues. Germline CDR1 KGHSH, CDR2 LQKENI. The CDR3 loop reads CASSPRTSGLNEQFF. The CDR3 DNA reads TGTGCCAGCTCACCACGGACTAGCGGTCTCAATGAGCAGTTCTTC.

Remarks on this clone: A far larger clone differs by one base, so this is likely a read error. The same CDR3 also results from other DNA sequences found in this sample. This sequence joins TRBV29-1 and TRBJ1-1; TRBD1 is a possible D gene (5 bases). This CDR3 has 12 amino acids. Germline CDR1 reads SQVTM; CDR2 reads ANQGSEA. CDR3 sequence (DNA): TGCAGCGTTGGGGGCTGGAACACTGAGGCTTTCTTT. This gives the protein CSVGGWNTEAFF.

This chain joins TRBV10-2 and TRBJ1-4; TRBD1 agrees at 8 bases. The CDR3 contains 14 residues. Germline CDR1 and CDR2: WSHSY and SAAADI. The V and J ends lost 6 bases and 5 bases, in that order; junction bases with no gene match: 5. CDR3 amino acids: CASSRQGKNEKLFF. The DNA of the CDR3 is TGCGCCAGCAGCAGACAGGGGAAAAATGAAAAACTGTTTTTT.

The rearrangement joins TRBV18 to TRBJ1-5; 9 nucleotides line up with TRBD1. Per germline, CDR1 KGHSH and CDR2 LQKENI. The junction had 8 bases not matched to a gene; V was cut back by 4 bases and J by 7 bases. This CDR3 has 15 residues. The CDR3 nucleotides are TGTGCCAGCTCACTAGGGACAGGGAAGCACCAGCCCCAGCATTTT. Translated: CASSLGTGKHQPQHF.

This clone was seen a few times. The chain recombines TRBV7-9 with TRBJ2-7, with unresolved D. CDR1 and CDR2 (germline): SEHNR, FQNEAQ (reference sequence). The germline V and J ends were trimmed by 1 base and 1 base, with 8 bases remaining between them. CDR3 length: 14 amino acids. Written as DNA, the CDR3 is TGTGCCAGCAGCTTAGGATCCCTTTCCTACGAGCAGTACTTC. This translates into CASSLGSLSYEQYF.

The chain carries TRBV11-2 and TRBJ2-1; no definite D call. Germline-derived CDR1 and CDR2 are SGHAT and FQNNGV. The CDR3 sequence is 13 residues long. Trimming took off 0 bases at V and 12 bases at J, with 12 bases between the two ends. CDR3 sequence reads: CASSLELSQAQFF. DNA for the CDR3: TGTGCCAGCAGCTTAGAGTTATCCCAAGCGCAGTTCTTC.

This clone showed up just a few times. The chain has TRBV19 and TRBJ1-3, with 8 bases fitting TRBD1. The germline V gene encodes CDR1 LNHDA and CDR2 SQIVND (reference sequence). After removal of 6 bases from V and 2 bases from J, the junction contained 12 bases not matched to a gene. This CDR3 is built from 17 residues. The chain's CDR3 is CASSARDRTLTGNTIYF. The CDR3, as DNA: TGTGCCAGTAGCGCCCGGGACAGGACTCTTACTGGAAACACCATATATTTT.

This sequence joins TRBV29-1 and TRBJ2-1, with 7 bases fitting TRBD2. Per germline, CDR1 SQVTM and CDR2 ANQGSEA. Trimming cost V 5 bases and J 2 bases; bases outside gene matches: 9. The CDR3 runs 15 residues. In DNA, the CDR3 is TGCAGCGTTTCCACGGGAGGAGGCCCCTACAATGAGCAGTTCTTC. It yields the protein CSVSTGGGPYNEQFF.

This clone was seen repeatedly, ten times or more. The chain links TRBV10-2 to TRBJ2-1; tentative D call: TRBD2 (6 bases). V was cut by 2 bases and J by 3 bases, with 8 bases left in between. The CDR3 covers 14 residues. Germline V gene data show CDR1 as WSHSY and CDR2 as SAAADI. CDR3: CASSEREIYNEQFF. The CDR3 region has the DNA TGCGCCAGCAGTGAGCGGGAGATCTACAATGAGCAGTTCTTC.

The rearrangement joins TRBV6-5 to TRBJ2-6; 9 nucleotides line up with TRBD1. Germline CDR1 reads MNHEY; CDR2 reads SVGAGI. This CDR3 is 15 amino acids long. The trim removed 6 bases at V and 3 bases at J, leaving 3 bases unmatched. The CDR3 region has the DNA TGTGCCAGCAGGAACAGGGGGCGTGGGGCCAACGTCCTGACTTTC. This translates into CASRNRGRGANVLTF.

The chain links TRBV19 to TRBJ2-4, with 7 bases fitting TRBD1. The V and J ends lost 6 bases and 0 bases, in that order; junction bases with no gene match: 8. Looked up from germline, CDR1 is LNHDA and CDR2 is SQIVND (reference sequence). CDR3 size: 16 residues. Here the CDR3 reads CASSNSWDRAKNIQYF. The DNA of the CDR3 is TGTGCCAGTAGCAACTCCTGGGACAGAGCCAAAAACATTCAGTACTTC.